The 32 T cell receptor beta chains below come from one sample, sequenced in a study of blood T cell repertoires in COVID-19. Profiling relied on immunoSEQ multiplex PCR, and the TCRdb table lists in-frame clones only, not all of them. Of 100,000 to 150,000 clones in the sample, roughly 84% are singletons; the top ten hold 3% to 5%. Sequences were obtained from peripheral blood. The receptors derive from a man aged 55 to 69 with acute or convalescent COVID-19.

The chain employs TRBV28 and TRBJ2-7; no firm D call. The CDR3 length is 13 residues. Germline V gene lookup returns CDR1 MDHEN and CDR2 SYDVKM. The V gene lost 5 bases and the J gene lost 2 bases, with 10 bases spanning the gap. The CDR3 DNA reads as TGTGCCAGCAGTAAAGAGGCGGCCTACGAGCAGTACTTC. It encodes CASSKEAAYEQYF.

The rearrangement uses TRBV6-5 and TRBJ1-1; D is possibly TRBD1 (5 bases). The germline V gene has CDR1 MNHEY and CDR2 SVGAGI. CDR3 length: 14 residues. The germline V and J ends were trimmed by 7 bases and 11 bases, with 23 bases remaining between them. Here the CDR3 reads CASIPTPRDSSAFF. CDR3 nucleotide sequence: TGTGCCAGCATCCCCACCCCACGGGACTCCTCTGCTTTCTTT.

V and J are TRBV19 and TRBJ1-2; 10 nucleotides match TRBD1. Germline V gene data show CDR1 as LNHDA and CDR2 as SQIVND (reference sequence). This CDR3 spans 15 amino acids. J gave up 7 bases and V 1 base, and 6 bases lay outside the gene matches. The DNA of the CDR3 is TGTGCCAGTAGTATAGTCGGGACAGGGGCTTCTGGCTACACCTTC. Amino acid sequence: CASSIVGTGASGYTF.

V is TRBV27 and J is TRBJ1-5, with TRBD1 identical over 12 bases. V was pared by 6 bases and J by 0 bases, with 9 bases of the junction left unmatched. The CDR3 contains 18 residues. Looked up from germline, CDR1 is MNHEY and CDR2 is SMNVEV (reference sequence). The CDR3 is CASSPGTGGPVSNQPQHF. CDR3 nucleotide sequence: TGTGCCAGCAGCCCCGGGACAGGGGGCCCTGTTAGCAATCAGCCCCAGCATTTT.

The chain carries TRBV21-1 and TRBJ2-1; the table's D call, TRBD2, has no DNA check behind it. TRBV21-1 corresponds to a pseudogene. The length of the CDR3 is 20 residues. CDR3 bases: TGTGCCAGCAGCCCCGAGGAGGAGGGACTAGCGGGCGTCTCCTACAATGAGCAGTTCTTC. Residues: CASSPEEEGLAGVSYNEQFF.

V usage is TRBV29-1 and J usage is TRBJ2-1, with 7 bases aligning to TRBD2. After removal of 5 bases from V and 0 bases from J, the junction contained 4 bases not matched to a gene. Germline lookup yields CDR1 SQVTM and CDR2 ANQGSEA. The CDR3 spans 14 residues. The CDR3 DNA is TGCAGCGTTAGCGGGGCCAGCTCCTACAATGAGCAGTTCTTC. It codes for CSVSGASSYNEQFF.

The chain uses TRBV30 and TRBJ1-4; the match to TRBD1 covers 9 bases. The CDR3 has 18 amino acids. Losses at the gene ends were 2 bases for V and 4 bases for J; bases not matched to a gene: 14. Looked up from germline, CDR1 is GTSNPN and CDR2 is SVGIG (reference sequence). Here the CDR3 DNA reads TGTGCCTGGAGTTCTCCGGGGACAGGGAGTATCATTAATGAAAAACTGTTTTTT. Protein product: CAWSSPGTGSIINEKLFF.

This clone has only one observation. The chain has TRBV15 and TRBJ2-4, with unresolved D. Germline V lookup: CDR1 LNHNV, CDR2 YYDKDF (reference sequence). The CDR3 spans 18 residues. V lost 2 bases and J lost 0, with 17 bases in between. The DNA for the CDR3 is TGTGCCACCAGCAGACCCGCGGCGGTATCACTAGCCAAAAACATTCAGTACTTC. It is translated as CATSRPAAVSLAKNIQYF.

The chain combines TRBV6-5 with TRBJ1-1; no definite D call. V lost 1 base, J lost 3 bases, and 12 bases lay in between. The CDR3 contains 15 residues. Germline assignment: CDR1 MNHEY and CDR2 SVGAGI. The CDR3 spells CASSYFREPYTEAFF. For the CDR3, the DNA is TGTGCCAGCAGTTACTTCCGGGAACCGTACACTGAAGCTTTCTTT.

The J gene is TRBJ1-2, the V gene TRBV27; possible D gene TRBD1, 5 bases. The germline V and J ends were trimmed by 3 bases and 4 bases, with 12 bases remaining between them. CDR1 and CDR2 from the germline V gene are MNHEY and SMNVEV (reference sequence). The length of the CDR3 is 14 residues. The DNA of the CDR3 is TGTGCCAGCAGTTTGGGGGGTCTCGGCTATGGCTACACCTTC. Its translation is CASSLGGLGYGYTF.

This chain connects TRBV5-8 to TRBJ1-2; 7 nucleotides match TRBD1. The CDR3 is 15 amino acids. The J segment lost 8 bases and the V segment lost 2 bases, leaving 12 bases of the junction unmatched. The germline gives CDR1 SGHTS, CDR2 YDEGEE. The CDR3 bases are TGTGCCAGCAGCTTAACCCGCGGACAGGCGGAAGGCTACACCTTC. Residues: CASSLTRGQAEGYTF.

This clone was seen just once. The genes are TRBV6-5 and TRBJ2-2, with TRBD2 matching 9 bases. Per germline, CDR1 MNHEY and CDR2 SVGAGI. This CDR3 contains 15 residues. J was trimmed by 7 bases and V by 7 bases; bases with no gene match: 10. CDR3 protein: CASIGGGRALGELFF. CDR3 DNA sequence: TGTGCCAGCATCGGGGGCGGGAGGGCCCTCGGGGAGCTGTTTTTT.

The chain employs TRBV5-1 and TRBJ2-1; D gene unclear. From germline, CDR1 is SGHRS and CDR2 YFSETQ. The ends were cut back, 4 bases at V and 0 bases at J, with 11 bases in the middle. CDR3 size: 15 residues. The CDR3 sequence is CASSVGGSSYNEQFF. The CDR3 DNA is TGCGCCAGCAGCGTGGGCGGCAGCTCCTACAATGAGCAGTTCTTC.

The chain carries TRBV27 and TRBJ2-7; perhaps TRBD1 as D (6 bases). Deletions cut 6 bases from V and 3 bases from J, with 12 bases between. The CDR3 is made up of 13 amino acids. Germline V gene lookup returns CDR1 MNHEY and CDR2 SMNVEV (reference sequence). The CDR3 DNA sequence: TGTGCCAGCAGCTCGGGACATTTCTACGAGCAGTACTTC. Translation gives CASSSGHFYEQYF.

The chain couples TRBV13 to TRBJ2-2; TRBD1 might be the D (6 bases). CDR3 length: 17 amino acids. V was pared by 3 bases and J by 4 bases, with 18 bases between. Germline CDR1 and CDR2: PRHDT and FYEKMQ (reference sequence). The CDR3 DNA reads as TGTGCCAGCAGCTTCGCCCCCGGGCAGGGGAGCACCGGGGAGCTGTTTTTT. It specifies CASSFAPGQGSTGELFF. Variable domain in full (rest from reference TRBV13 and TRBJ2-2): AAGVIQSPRHLIKEKRETATLKCYPIPRHDTVYWYQQGPGQDPQFLISFYEKMQSDKGSIPDRFSAQQFSDYHSELNMSSLELGDSALYFCASSFAPGQGSTGELFFGEGSRLTVL.

The chain links TRBV19 to TRBJ1-5; 7 nucleotides match TRBD1. This CDR3 has 14 residues. From germline, CDR1 is LNHDA and CDR2 SQIVND (reference sequence). V shed 5 bases, J shed 7 bases, and the junction held 8 bases outside the gene matches. This CDR3 reads CASSSRQGRQPQHF. The CDR3 bases are TGTGCCAGTAGTTCCCGACAGGGACGCCAGCCCCAGCATTTT. Variable domain in full (rest from reference TRBV19 and TRBJ1-5): DGGITQSPKYLFRKEGQNVTLSCEQNLNHDAMYWYRQDPGQGLRLIYYSQIVNDFQKGDIAEGYSVSREKKESFPLTVTSAQKNPTAFYLCASSSRQGRQPQHFGDGTRLSIL.

The genes are TRBV20-1 and TRBJ2-3; TRBD1 might be the D (5 bases). Germline values: CDR1 DFQATT, CDR2 SNEGSKA (reference sequence). This CDR3 spans 15 amino acids. The germline V and J ends were trimmed by 3 bases and 10 bases, with 23 bases remaining between them. The CDR3 DNA sequence: TGCAGTGCTAGTTTGGACCTTCAGGGTCTCAATGCGCAGTATTTT. Translation: CSASLDLQGLNAQYF.

The chain employs TRBV6-6 and TRBJ1-1; the D is unclear. Trimming shortened V by 5 bases and J by 1 base, and 8 bases separated the two germline ends. This CDR3 comprises 13 residues. Looked up from germline, CDR1 is MNHNY and CDR2 is SVGAGI (reference sequence). In nucleotides, the CDR3 is TGTGCCAGCAGTCGCACCGGGAACACTGAAGCTTTCTTT. It codes for CASSRTGNTEAFF.

This sequence joins TRBV19 and TRBJ2-2; D might be TRBD1 (6 bases). The CDR3 consists of 16 residues. Per germline, CDR1 LNHDA and CDR2 SQIVND (reference sequence). V was pared by 6 bases and J by 0 bases, with 14 bases between. The CDR3 nucleotides are TGTGCCAGTAGCACTCTACAGGGATCGAACACCGGGGAGCTGTTTTTT. Its protein product is CASSTLQGSNTGELFF.

This chain joins TRBV5-1 and TRBJ1-5, with 10 nucleotides matching TRBD1. There are 14 residues in the CDR3. Germline V gene lookup returns CDR1 SGHRS and CDR2 YFSETQ. Trimming took 0 bases from V and 6 from J; bases not matched to a gene: 0. CDR3 nucleotides: TGCGCCAGCAGCTTGGGGACAGGGGGTCAGCCCCAGCATTTT. Its protein is CASSLGTGGQPQHF.

The chain has TRBV7-8 and TRBJ2-2; TRBD1 is a possible D gene (7 bases). V dropped 4 bases and J dropped 4 bases, with 16 bases sitting between them. Germline V lookup: CDR1 SGHVS, CDR2 FQNEAQ. CDR3 length: 16 amino acids. This chain's CDR3 is CASSSRDSGGTGELFF. CDR3 DNA: TGTGCCAGCAGCTCGCGGGACAGTGGGGGCACCGGGGAGCTGTTTTTT.

The rearrangement links TRBV6-5 to TRBJ2-7, with 11 positions matching TRBD1. CDR1 and CDR2 from the germline V gene are MNHEY and SVGAGI. CDR3 length: 15 residues. V trimming: 6 bases; J trimming: 3 bases; junction bases outside the gene matches: 7. Here the CDR3 reads CASSRGTGGNYEQYF. As DNA, the CDR3 is TGTGCCAGCAGCAGAGGGACAGGGGGTAACTACGAGCAGTACTTC.

The chain combines TRBV19 with TRBJ2-7; D unclear. Between the trimmed V and J ends, which lost 7 bases and 0 bases, there was a span of 13 bases. CDR3 length: 14 amino acids. CDR1 LNHDA and CDR2 SQIVND come from the germline V gene (reference sequence). The CDR3 here is CASTQQHNSYEQYF. As DNA, the CDR3 is TGTGCCAGTACCCAACAGCATAACTCCTACGAGCAGTACTTC.

The chain employs TRBV9 and TRBJ2-7; 9 positions match TRBD2. Looked up from germline, CDR1 is SGDLS and CDR2 is YYNGEE. CDR3 size: 15 residues. V was pared by 2 bases and J by 1 base, with 4 bases of the junction left unmatched. The CDR3 nucleotides read TGTGCCAGCAGCGTTGTAGCGGGAGAGTCCTACGAGCAGTACTTC. As protein: CASSVVAGESYEQYF.

This clone was picked up one time. CDR3 DNA: TGTGCCAGCAGCTTAGCTAGGACAGGGAGTCAGCCCCAGCATTTT. Protein sequence: CASSLARTGSQPQHF. The J gene is TRBJ1-5, the V gene TRBV7-2; 8 bases agree with TRBD1. V dropped 0 bases and J dropped 6; count of bases not matched to a gene: 4. Germline V lookup: CDR1 SGHTA, CDR2 FQGNSA. CDR3 length: 15 amino acids.

This clone was seen just once. This sample includes further DNA sequences coding for the same CDR3. This chain joins TRBV28 and TRBJ1-2; D is unresolved. Germline-derived CDR1 and CDR2 are MDHEN and SYDVKM. The V end was cut by 2 bases, the J end by 3 bases, with 4 bases between. CDR3 length: 12 amino acids. DNA for the CDR3: TGTGCCAGCAGTTTAACAGACTATGGCTACACCTTC. Its protein is CASSLTDYGYTF.

The chain combines TRBV5-1 with TRBJ2-7, with 8 bases matching TRBD1. Germline V gene sequence: CDR1 SGHRS, CDR2 YFSETQ. The CDR3 is 16 residues long. After removal of 0 bases from V and 1 base from J, the junction contained 6 bases not matched to a gene. The CDR3 coding sequence is TGCGCCAGCAGCTTGGCCCAGGGGGCGATGTCCTACGAGCAGTACTTC. It encodes CASSLAQGAMSYEQYF.

The chain combines TRBV6-5 with TRBJ2-1, with D possibly matching TRBD2 (5 bases). Trimming left V 2 bases short and J 4 bases short, with 6 bases between. Germline CDR1 MNHEY, CDR2 SVGAGI. This CDR3 is 13 amino acids long. CDR3 nucleotides: TGTGCCAGCAGTTACGGGGAGTACAATGAGCAGTTCTTC. As protein: CASSYGEYNEQFF.

The V call is TRBV29-1, the J call TRBJ2-7, with TRBD2 matching over 7 bases. The germline V gene encodes CDR1 SQVTM and CDR2 ANQGSEA. This CDR3 contains 11 residues. Trimming removed 5 bases from V and 7 bases from J; junction bases left unmatched: 5. The DNA for the CDR3 is TGCAGCGTTAAGTCCGGGGGGGAGCAGTACTTC. Translation: CSVKSGGEQYF.

The chain uses TRBV28 and TRBJ1-5; D gene uncertain. Germline assignment: CDR1 MDHEN and CDR2 SYDVKM. The length of the CDR3 is 15 residues. V was clipped by 11 bases and J by 4 bases, with 21 bases between them. The CDR3 nucleotides read TGTGCCGTAAAGGAGGGTTCCAACACTAATCAGCCCCAGCATTTT. It codes for CAVKEGSNTNQPQHF.

This chain links TRBV7-5 with TRBJ1-5; the table's D call of TRBD1 was not tested on the DNA. TRBV7-5 is noted as a pseudogene. The CDR3 length is 12 residues. CDR3 amino acids: CASPDRNWPQHF. The CDR3 coding sequence is TGTGCCAGTCCGGACAGAAATTGGCCCCAGCATTTT.

This clone was seen more than once but under ten times. The chain recombines TRBV6-5 with TRBJ2-7; tentative D call: TRBD2 (6 bases). Trimming removed 3 bases from V and 2 bases from J, with 11 bases in between. Per germline, CDR1 MNHEY and CDR2 SVGAGI. There are 14 residues in the CDR3. CDR3 sequence reads: CASSYSRETYEQYF. The CDR3 DNA reads TGTGCCAGCAGTTATTCCCGGGAGACCTACGAGCAGTACTTC.